The T cell receptor beta chain described here comes from a study of read filtering for tumor transcriptome and immune sequencing. Study-level information: Among patients, approximately 17 were male and 14 female, aged about 40 to 90 (mean roughly 63). Study-wide results and caveats: Even smaller IR-seq throughput identified most shared clonotypes. Dropping single-read clonotypes raised IR-seq and RNA-seq shared-clonotype correlation. The sorted CD138-negative fraction was a mixed bone marrow immune population, not purified T cells.

Many counts were recorded for this clonotype. What it binds is not known. This library used roughly 400 ng RNA and molecular barcoded adaptors spanning alpha/delta and beta/gamma chains. TCRdb fed the reads into MiXCR, producing one record per CDR3 protein. Of roughly 130,000 distinct CDR3 sequences listed, approximately 13% were seen once; the top ten hold 9.5% to 11%. The sequencing sample was made of a population of CD138-negative cells sorted from bone marrow. This clonotype originated in a donor aged 40 or older with multiple myeloma.

In DNA, the CDR3 is TGCAGTGCTAGTCGAGGGAATCAGGCTTTCTTT. Translated, it gives CSASRGNQAFF. The rearrangement links TRBV20-1 to TRBJ1-1; D remains ambiguous. Trimming shortened V by 3 bases and J by 11 bases, and 13 bases separated the two germline ends. The germline gives CDR1 DFQATT, CDR2 SNEGSKA (reference sequence). There are 11 residues in the CDR3.